Below are 27 T cell receptor beta chains sequenced from a single sample in a study of T cells in Graves' hyperthyroidism and ophthalmopathy. Researchers amplified the TCR beta CDR3 regions from RNA transcripts. The HTBI primer set was used in a first-round RT-PCR of the TCR CDR3. In TCRdb, the multiplex PCR reads were re-called with MiXCR into one record per CDR3 protein. The sample gives about 350,000 distinct CDR3 sequences, roughly 14% of which show up once; about 26% is in the top ten. Sequencing was carried out using blood. The receptors shown here come from a woman younger than 45 with Graves' hyperthyroidism.

In its sample, this clonotype was seen many times. The chain carries TRBV20-1 and TRBJ2-1; TRBD2 matches at 7 bases. The CDR3 has 14 residues. Germline V gene data show CDR1 as DFQATT and CDR2 as SNEGSKA (reference sequence). Losses at the gene ends were 2 bases for V and 7 bases for J; bases not matched to a gene: 8. CDR3 sequence: CSARMGPGGNEQFF. Written as DNA, the CDR3 is TGCAGTGCTAGAATGGGACCGGGAGGTAATGAGCAGTTCTTC.

This clonotype was observed a single time. A much larger clonotype is one base distant, so this may be a read error. The gene calls are TRBV10-3 and TRBJ2-3; the D is unclear. This CDR3 has 15 residues. Germline lookup yields CDR1 ENHRY and CDR2 SYGVKD. CDR3 in amino acids: CAIRMGPLSTDTRYF. DNA for the CDR3: TGTGCCATCAGGATGGGTCCTCTAAGCACAGATACGCGGTATTTT.

The table lists this clonotype with many counts. This sequence joins TRBV5-5 and TRBJ2-3; D may be TRBD1 or TRBD2 (6 bases each). Germline CDR1 SGHKS, CDR2 YYEKEE (reference sequence). Trimming took off 4 bases at V and 1 base at J, with 16 bases between the two ends. The CDR3 is made up of 16 amino acids. CDR3 in DNA: TGTGCCAGCAGCCGGGGGACACGGGTGCGCACAGATACGCAGTATTTT. This codes for CASSRGTRVRTDTQYF.

This clonotype was counted many times. The V call is TRBV20-1, the J call TRBJ2-1; 12 positions match TRBD2. J was trimmed by 0 bases and V by 2 bases; bases with no gene match: 2. Germline CDR1 reads DFQATT; CDR2 reads SNEGSKA (reference sequence). This CDR3 contains 16 residues. The DNA for the CDR3 is TGCAGTGCTAGACTAGCGGGAGGGTCCTCCTACAATGAGCAGTTCTTC. It encodes CSARLAGGSSYNEQFF.

V and J are TRBV28 and TRBJ1-1; D remains ambiguous. This CDR3 spans 15 amino acids. From germline, CDR1 is MDHEN and CDR2 SYDVKM. V gave up 4 bases and J gave up 0 bases, with 12 bases separating them. In DNA, the CDR3 is TGTGCCAGCAGTTCCCTCGAAGCGGTGAACACTGAAGCTTTCTTT. It yields the protein CASSSLEAVNTEAFF.

This chain uses TRBV7-2 with TRBJ2-7; weak D call: TRBD2 (5 bases). CDR1 SGHTA and CDR2 FQGNSA come from the germline V gene. The CDR3 is 15 residues long. V was shortened by 4 bases and J by 1 base, with 14 bases between the two germline ends. This CDR3 is CASSSGGGLSYEQYF. The CDR3 nucleotides read TGTGCCAGCAGCTCCGGTGGAGGTCTTTCCTACGAGCAGTACTTC.

This clonotype was seen ten or more times. The CDR3 reads CASSLVGVAGGQFF. The CDR3 nucleotides read TGTGCCAGCAGTTTAGTCGGTGTAGCGGGAGGGCAGTTCTTC. The chain has TRBV12-3 or TRBV12-4 and TRBJ2-1, with TRBD2 matching 10 bases. The CDR3 spans 14 residues. V shed 1 base, J shed 12 bases, and the junction held 6 bases outside the gene matches.

This clonotype appeared many times. V gene TRBV30 combines with J gene TRBJ1-1; D is unresolved. V lost 4 bases, J lost 1 base, and 7 bases lay in between. Germline loops: CDR1 GTSNPN, CDR2 SVGIG (reference sequence). The CDR3 sequence is 12 residues long. In DNA, the CDR3 is TGTGCCTGGACGGAGGGGAACACTGAAGCTTTCTTT. Protein sequence: CAWTEGNTEAFF.

This clonotype came up a few times. The chain recombines TRBV20-1 with TRBJ2-5, with D maybe TRBD1 (5 bases). This CDR3 spans 16 amino acids. Per the germline V gene, CDR1 is DFQATT and CDR2 is SNEGSKA (reference sequence). V was pared by 3 bases and J by 5 bases, with 22 bases between. The CDR3 here is CSASQRRGSKGETQYF. CDR3 bases: TGCAGTGCTAGTCAACGCAGAGGATCTAAGGGGGAGACCCAGTACTTC.

This clonotype was seen a few times. The rearrangement uses TRBV20-1 and TRBJ2-7, with 10 bases that match TRBD1. The CDR3 consists of 15 residues. V lost 6 bases to trimming and J lost 2 bases; unmatched junction nucleotides: 10. CDR1 and CDR2 from the germline V gene are DFQATT and SNEGSKA (reference sequence). The CDR3 DNA follows: TGCAGTGCAAAGAGTGGGACAGGGGATCCCTACGAGCAGTACTTC. Translation: CSAKSGTGDPYEQYF.

This chain connects TRBV29-1 to TRBJ2-1, with D perhaps TRBD1 or TRBD2 (5 bases each). V was cut by 3 bases and J by 4 bases, with 10 bases left in between. Germline V lookup: CDR1 SQVTM, CDR2 ANQGSEA. The CDR3 spans 13 residues. CDR3 sequence: CSVEGRFYNEQFF. The CDR3 coding sequence is TGCAGCGTTGAGGGACGCTTTTACAATGAGCAGTTCTTC.

This clonotype was seen ten or more times. The chain recombines TRBV19 with TRBJ2-3; TRBD2 aligns across 8 bases. V trimming: 6 bases; J trimming: 4 bases; junction bases outside the gene matches: 9. There are 15 residues in the CDR3. Germline CDR1 reads LNHDA; CDR2 reads SQIVND (reference sequence). The CDR3 reads CASSPNGAGADTQYF. DNA of the CDR3: TGTGCCAGTAGCCCGAACGGAGCGGGAGCAGATACGCAGTATTTT.

The chain couples TRBV10-3 to TRBJ2-7, with TRBD1 identical over 9 bases. V shed 5 bases, J shed 7 bases, and the junction held 6 bases outside the gene matches. Germline CDR1 and CDR2: ENHRY and SYGVKD. The CDR3 runs to 13 residues. This CDR3 reads CAISPQGATEQYF. The DNA of the CDR3 is TGTGCCATCAGTCCACAGGGGGCGACGGAGCAGTACTTC.

The V and J genes are TRBV7-2 and TRBJ2-1, with D possibly matching TRBD2 (6 bases). The CDR3 extends over 14 amino acids. The germline gives CDR1 SGHTA, CDR2 FQGNSA. V shed 1 base and J shed 6 bases, with 10 bases lying between them. CDR3: CASSLVVAANEQFF. As DNA, the CDR3 is TGTGCCAGCAGCTTAGTGGTAGCGGCCAATGAGCAGTTCTTC. Full variable domain (outside the CDR3, taken from reference TRBV7-2 and TRBJ2-1): GAGVSQSPSNKVTEKGKDVELRCDPISGHTALYWYRQSLGQGLEFLIYFQGNSAPDKSGLPSDRFSAERTGGSVSTLTIQRTQQEDSAVYLCASSLVVAANEQFFGPGTRLTVL.

J is TRBJ1-1 and V is TRBV18; unclear D gene. From germline, CDR1 is KGHSH and CDR2 LQKENI. This CDR3 region has 12 residues. Trimming took 6 bases from V and 5 from J, leaving 10 bases between them. CDR3 sequence reads: CASSRERTEAFF. As DNA, the CDR3 is TGTGCCAGCTCGCGAGAAAGGACTGAAGCTTTCTTT.

Notes on this clonotype: One base away lies a much larger clone, so this may be a sequencing read error. This chain uses TRBV7-9 with TRBJ2-3; weak D call: TRBD1 (5 bases). This CDR3 region has 13 residues. The germline CDR1 and CDR2 sequences are SEHNR and FQNEAQ (reference sequence). The CDR3 loop reads CASSRMETGTQYF. The CDR3 DNA reads as TGTGCCAGCAGTAGAATGGAAACAGGTACGCAGTATTTT.

The chain employs TRBV12-3 or TRBV12-4 and TRBJ2-5; unclear D gene. The V end was cut by 6 bases, the J end by 7 bases, with 12 bases between. The CDR3 loop spans 12 amino acids. The CDR3 nucleotides read TGTGCCAGCAGCGCCGCCCTAGGGACCCAGTACTTC. Translating gives CASSAALGTQYF.

The chain joins TRBV3-1 to TRBJ2-1; tentatively, D is TRBD1 or TRBD2 (5 bases each). CDR1 and CDR2 from the germline V gene are LGHDT and YNNKEL (reference sequence). This CDR3 comprises 17 residues. V was trimmed by 4 bases and J by 6 bases, leaving 22 bases between them. The CDR3 DNA is TGTGCCAGCAGCCCGCGAAGCCCCGGGGCTAGCATCAATGAGCAGTTCTTC. Translating it yields CASSPRSPGASINEQFF.

V is TRBV15 and J is TRBJ1-4; the match to TRBD1 covers 9 bases. CDR3 length: 14 residues. The trim removed 5 bases at V and 7 bases at J, leaving 5 bases unmatched. Per germline, CDR1 LNHNV and CDR2 YYDKDF (reference sequence). The CDR3 region has the DNA TGTGCCACCAGCTACCCGGGACAGGGTGAAAAACTGTTTTTT. It codes for CATSYPGQGEKLFF.

In its sample, this clonotype was seen a few times. The V call is TRBV7-9, the J call TRBJ2-7; no clear D gene. CDR1 and CDR2 (germline): SEHNR, FQNEAQ (reference sequence). The CDR3 spans 14 residues. CDR3 DNA sequence: TGTGGCAACGTAGGACGCTTGAGCTCCTACGAGCAGTACTTC. Its protein product is CGNVGRLSSYEQYF.

A word on this clonotype: One end of the junction varies from germline; a read error may be responsible. This rearrangement joins TRBV12-3 or TRBV12-4 to TRBJ2-1, with 8 positions matching TRBD2. CDR3 length: 13 amino acids. The CDR3 DNA reads as TGTGTCAGCGCGGGAGGCTCCTACAATGAGCAGTTCTTC. Translating it yields CVSAGGSYNEQFF.

This clonotype was counted at least ten times. The rearrangement joins TRBV20-1 to TRBJ2-7; D is uncertain. The V gene lost 5 bases and the J gene lost 4 bases, with 15 bases spanning the gap. Per the germline V gene, CDR1 is DFQATT and CDR2 is SNEGSKA (reference sequence). The CDR3 sequence is 13 residues long. In nucleotides, the CDR3 is TGCAGTGCTCCCATAGCCGGAAGATACGAGCAGTACTTC. It translates to CSAPIAGRYEQYF.

This clonotype showed up just a few times. The chain links TRBV9 to TRBJ2-1; TRBD2 matches 7 bases. The CDR3 spans 13 residues. Germline trimming cut 7 bases from V and 3 bases from J; bases unmatched to any gene: 4. Germline values: CDR1 SGDLS, CDR2 YYNGEE. CDR3 DNA: TGTGCCAGCGGGGAGGGAGACTACAATGAGCAGTTCTTC. Protein: CASGEGDYNEQFF.

This clonotype was detected ten times or more. The rearrangement uses TRBV6-1 and TRBJ1-2; a weak D match, TRBD1 (5 bases). The CDR3 extends over 12 amino acids. Germline V gene sequence: CDR1 MNHNS, CDR2 SASEGT. Trimming removed 8 bases from V and 8 bases from J, with 15 bases in between. The CDR3 is CASGQGAWGYTF. Written as DNA, the CDR3 is TGTGCCAGCGGCCAGGGTGCGTGGGGCTACACCTTC.

This clonotype was picked up many times. The CDR3 region is CASKPELYGYTF. CDR3 DNA sequence: TGTGCCAGCAAACCTGAACTTTATGGCTACACCTTC. The chain recombines TRBV2 with TRBJ1-2; D not resolved. CDR1 is SNHLY, CDR2 FYNNEI, per germline. Deletions cut 7 bases from V and 5 bases from J, with 11 bases between. The CDR3 consists of 12 residues.

This clonotype showed up many times. This chain uses TRBV12-3 or TRBV12-4 with TRBJ2-3; the match to TRBD2 covers 12 bases. The CDR3 has 14 amino acids. Germline trimming cut 6 bases from V and 10 bases from J; bases unmatched to any gene: 8. Written as DNA, the CDR3 is TGTGCCAGCAGCCTGACTAGCGGGAGCCCGTCGCAGTATTTT. This codes for CASSLTSGSPSQYF.

The chain is built from TRBV2 and TRBJ1-2; D call uncertain. V was clipped by 6 bases and J by 8 bases, with 10 bases between them. Per the germline V gene, CDR1 is SNHLY and CDR2 is FYNNEI. CDR3 length equals 11 residues. CDR3 in amino acids: CASSLYGGYTF. CDR3 DNA: TGTGCCAGCAGCTTATACGGGGGCTACACCTTC.